This record concerns one T cell receptor beta chain sequence. V lost 0 bases and J lost 11, with 12 bases in between. The CDR3 length is 13 residues. Per the germline V gene, CDR1 is SGDLS and CDR2 is YYNGEE. In the authors' workflow: Amplification of reference gene primers was used by the study to estimate nucleated cell counts. Clones were read by immunoSEQ multiplex PCR, and TCRdb kept only the in-frame ones, dropping some. D and trimming were read from the DNA, whereas the V and J calls and clone size are those reported in that table. Of 50,000 to 70,000 clones listed, roughly 76% were seen once; the top ten hold around 20%. The data originate from a study of blood T cell repertoires in COVID-19. Study overall: The United States, Italy and Spain supplied acute and convalescent COVID-19 samples. The analysed material was cDNA or gDNA that came from T cells, B-cell-depleted T cells, or PBMCs.

The V and J genes are TRBV9 and TRBJ1-3, with D possibly TRBD1 on 5 matching bases. The sample taken for sequencing was peripheral blood. The TCR was taken from a man aged 50 to 60 with active or convalescent COVID-19. CDR3 DNA sequence: TGTGCCAGCAGCGTAGTAGGGGCTGAGGCCATATATTTT. Residues: CASSVVGAEAIYF. Combining the CDR3 with reference TRBV9 and TRBJ1-3 gives the whole variable domain DSGVTQTPKHLITATGQRVTLRCSPRSGDLSVYWYQQSLDQGLQFLIQYYNGEERAKGNILERFSAQQFPDLHSELNLSSLELGDSALYFCASSVVGAEAIYFGEGSWLTVV.